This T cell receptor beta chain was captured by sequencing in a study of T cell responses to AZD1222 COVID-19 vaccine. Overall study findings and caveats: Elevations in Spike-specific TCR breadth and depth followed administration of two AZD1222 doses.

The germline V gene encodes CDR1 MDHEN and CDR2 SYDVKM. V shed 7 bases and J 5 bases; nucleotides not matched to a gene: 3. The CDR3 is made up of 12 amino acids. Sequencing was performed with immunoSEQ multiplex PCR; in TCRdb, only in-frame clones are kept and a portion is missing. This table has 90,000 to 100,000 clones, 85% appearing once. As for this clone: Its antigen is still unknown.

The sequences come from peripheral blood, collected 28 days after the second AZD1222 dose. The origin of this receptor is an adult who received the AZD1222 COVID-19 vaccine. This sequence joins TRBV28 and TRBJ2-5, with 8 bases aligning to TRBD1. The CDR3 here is CASTGGWETQYF. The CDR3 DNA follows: TGTGCCAGCACAGGGGGCTGGGAGACCCAGTACTTC.